The rows below give T cell receptor beta chains drawn from one sample of a study of T cell repertoires in cytomegalovirus infection. TCRdb used MiXCR to reprocess the reads, holding one entry per CDR3 protein. This sample carries some 320,000 distinct CDR3 sequences, over 7.5% of them seen once, and the ten largest clones take around 4.1%. Sequenced: PBMCs. These receptors all stem from a human donor in good health (CMV status not recorded). Some clones in this sample may be carry-over from other donors' samples. The CDR3 runs from the conserved cysteine through the conserved F or W.

13,TRBJ2-1,TRBV7-9,CASSLVGGHEQFF
18,TRBJ1-1,TRBV7-8,CASSARFRRQGKDTEAFF
14,TRBJ2-1,TRBV11-2,CASSLVLAGVEQFF
14,TRBJ2-7,TRBV7-2,CASTLFAGVGEQYF
16,TRBJ1-2,TRBV5-4,CASSLAEVRVGKGYTF
15,TRBJ2-1,TRBV7-9,CASSSPGTSLHEQFF
14,TRBJ1-2,TRBV2,CASSERLSKYGYTF
16,TRBJ2-3,TRBV20-1,CSARETGLGVTDTQYF
15,TRBJ2-7,TRBV20-1,CSATPTPGPIYEQYF
13,TRBJ2-7,TRBV7-2,CASSLEGGREQYF
11,TRBJ2-7,TRBV7-8,CASSSRDEQYF
11,TRBJ2-1,TRBV28,CASSFVGVQFF
15,TRBJ1-5,TRBV6-2/TRBV6-3,CASSPGPDGAQPQHF
15,TRBJ2-6,TRBV7-2,CASSRFPPGANVLTF
13,TRBJ1-5,TRBV27,CASAVGGNQPQHF
10,TRBJ2-5,TRBV20-1,CSARTGTQYF
13,TRBJ1-1,TRBV9,CASSVQTNTEAFF
15,TRBJ2-5,TRBV27,CASSPNRGREETQYF
15,TRBJ2-1,TRBV11-2,CASSLELAPYNEQFF
15,TRBJ1-1,TRBV7-9,CASSLPKGAGTEAFF
13,TRBJ1-6,TRBV28,CASSLSGGSPLHF
13,TRBJ1-6,TRBV4-2,CASSTDHNSPLHF
15,TRBJ2-2,TRBV7-2,CASSSSLGRTGELFF
12,TRBJ1-1,TRBV6-6,CASSQWTTEAFF
15,TRBJ2-1,TRBV11-2,CATSDREGGRNEQFF
18,TRBJ2-6,TRBV20-1,CSARDPTGDFSGANVLTF
13,TRBJ2-5,TRBV12-3/TRBV12-4,CASFVAGRETQYF
14,TRBJ1-2,TRBV19,CASRVGRNNYGYTF
16,TRBJ2-5,TRBV7-2,CASSLWLAGEKETKYF
13,TRBJ1-2,TRBV7-2,CASSPRQGGGYTF
17,TRBJ2-6,TRBV7-9,CASSETGQGLGANVLTF
15,TRBJ2-3,TRBV18,CASSLDGTPTDTQYF
13,TRBJ2-5,TRBV7-9,CASSLTSGETQYF
11,TRBJ1-4,TRBV20-1,CSAGEKEKLFF
14,TRBJ2-7,TRBV7-2,CASSLVEGSYEQYF
16,TRBJ1-3,TRBV12-3/TRBV12-4,CASSFYTGGSGNTIYF
15,TRBJ2-7,TRBV7-9,CASSPGTLSSYEQYF
16,TRBJ1-2,TRBV12-3/TRBV12-4,CASSLGQGARGYGYTF
17,TRBJ1-1,TRBV6-8,CASSLLAGANENTEAFF
15,TRBJ1-2,TRBV4-2,CASSRSPDRGNGYTF
13,TRBJ1-2,TRBV12-3/TRBV12-4,CASSSGTGLGYTF
15,TRBJ1-1,TRBV7-9,CASSLKEYKNTEAFF
13,TRBJ1-5,TRBV28,CASNSVRGQPQHF
16,TRBJ2-3,TRBV6-4,CASSDVSSGGTDTQYF
16,TRBJ1-5,TRBV4-1,CASSQVERYSNQPQHF
15,TRBJ2-1,TRBV20-1,CSASRTSGPYNEQFF
12,TRBJ2-7,TRBV7-2,CASSLTRNEQYF
17,TRBJ2-3,TRBV7-2,CASSLARERLGEYTQYF
12,TRBJ2-1,TRBV6-5,CASSYSLGEQFF
15,TRBJ1-5,TRBV3-1,CASSQDGGQNQPQHF
16,TRBJ1-3,TRBV7-8,CASSQRQGRTGNTIYF
14,TRBJ1-1,TRBV12-3/TRBV12-4,CASTTEGANTEAFF
13,TRBJ1-2,TRBV7-9,CASSAGGQGSYTF
14,TRBJ1-5,TRBV12-3/TRBV12-4,CASSLTGGWQPQHF
13,TRBJ1-2,TRBV5-6,CASSLGSHYGYTF
14,TRBJ2-7,TRBV11-2,CASSLGSLTYEQYF